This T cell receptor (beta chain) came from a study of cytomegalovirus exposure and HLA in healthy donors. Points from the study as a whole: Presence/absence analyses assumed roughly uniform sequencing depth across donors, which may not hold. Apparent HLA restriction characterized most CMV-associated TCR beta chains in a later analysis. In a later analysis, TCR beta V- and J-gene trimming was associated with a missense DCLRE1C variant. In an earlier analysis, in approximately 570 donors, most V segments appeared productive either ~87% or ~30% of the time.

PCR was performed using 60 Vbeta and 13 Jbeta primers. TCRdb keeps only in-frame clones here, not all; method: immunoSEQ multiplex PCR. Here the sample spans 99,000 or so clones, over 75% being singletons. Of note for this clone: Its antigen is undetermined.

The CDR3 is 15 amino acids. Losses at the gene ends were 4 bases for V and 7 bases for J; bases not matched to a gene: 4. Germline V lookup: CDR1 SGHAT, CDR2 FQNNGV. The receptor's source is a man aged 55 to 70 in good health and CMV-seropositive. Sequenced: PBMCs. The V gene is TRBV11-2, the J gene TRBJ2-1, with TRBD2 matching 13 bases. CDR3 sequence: CASSYTSGGGNEQFF. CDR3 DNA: TGTGCCAGCAGCTACACTAGCGGGGGGGGGAATGAGCAGTTCTTC. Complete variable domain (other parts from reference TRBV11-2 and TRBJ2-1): EAGVAQSPRYKIIEKRQSVAFWCNPISGHATLYWYQQILGQGPKLLIQFQNNGVVDDSQLPKDRFSAERLKGVDSTLKIQPAKLEDSAVYLCASSYTSGGGNEQFFGPGTRLTVL.